This note documents a single T cell receptor (beta chain) sequence. This specimen belongs to a study of technical replicates of blood from a few donors. Some clones are missing from TCRdb's copy, which holds only in-frame ones; the method was immunoSEQ multiplex PCR. The sample yields 30,000 to 40,000 clones, approximately 92% seen once. From germline, CDR1 is SGHTA and CDR2 FQGNSA. The CDR3 is made up of 15 amino acids. V was pared by 7 bases and J by 6 bases, with 18 bases between. This TCR was recovered from a human donor in good health. Some clones in this sample may be carry-over from other donors' samples. Sequenced material: PBMCs. The rearrangement links TRBV7-2 to TRBJ2-2; D is unclear. CDR3 protein: CASTSQVGLAGELFF. The CDR3 DNA is TGTGCCAGCACGTCCCAGGTCGGTTTGGCCGGGGAGCTGTTTTTT.